A selection of T cell receptor beta chains follows, all from one sample in a study of CD8+CD57+ T cells in acquired aplastic anemia. One entry per CDR3 protein, called by TCRdb with MiXCR from the reads. Of 150,000 to 200,000 distinct CDR3 sequences in the sample, less than 60% were seen once. The sequencing sample was made of sorted CD4+, CD8+, or CD8+CD57+ T cells (not recorded which) from PBMCs. The receptors shown here come from a human donor with aplastic anemia. The CDR3 runs from the conserved cysteine through the conserved F or W. A D gene is named only where the DNA matches it firmly. Clone size is shown for a subset of rows, as once, few, many or a class of expanded clone.

cdr3_aa: CASSVHPLRDRAYEQYF; cdr3_nt: TGCGCCAGCAGCGTACACCCGCTGCGGGACAGGGCCTACGAGCAGTACTTC; v_call: TRBV5-1; j_call: TRBJ2-7; clone_size: .; d_call: TRBD1
cdr3_aa: CASSQTGTLNTEAFF; cdr3_nt: TGTGCCAGCAGCCAAACCGGGACACTGAACACTGAAGCTTTCTTT; v_call: TRBV6-1; j_call: TRBJ1-1; clone_size: many; d_call: .
cdr3_aa: CASSEDLWGQGNEQYF; cdr3_nt: TGTGCCAGCAGTGAAGATTTATGGGGACAGGGAAACGAGCAGTACTTC; v_call: TRBV2; j_call: TRBJ2-7; clone_size: few; d_call: TRBD1
cdr3_aa: CSARVDINQPQHF; cdr3_nt: TGCAGTGCTAGAGTAGACATCAATCAGCCCCAGCATTTT; v_call: TRBV20-1; j_call: TRBJ1-5; clone_size: many; d_call: .
cdr3_aa: CASSPGLAGGKTDTQYF; cdr3_nt: TGTGCCAGCAGCCCCGGACTAGCGGGGGGGAAGACAGATACGCAGTATTTT; v_call: TRBV11-3; j_call: TRBJ2-3; clone_size: many; d_call: TRBD2
cdr3_aa: CASSHAQGNEQFF; cdr3_nt: TGCGCCAGCAGCCATGCACAGGGGAATGAGCAGTTCTTC; v_call: TRBV5-1; j_call: TRBJ2-1; clone_size: .; d_call: TRBD1
cdr3_aa: CSAREITGPNLYNSPLHF; cdr3_nt: TGCAGTGCTAGAGAAATAACAGGTCCGAACCTCTATAATTCACCCCTCCACTTT; v_call: TRBV20-1; j_call: TRBJ1-6; clone_size: .; d_call: .
cdr3_aa: CAISPGRLTGELFF; cdr3_nt: TGTGCCATCAGCCCAGGGAGGTTGACCGGGGAGCTGTTTTTT; v_call: TRBV10-3; j_call: TRBJ2-2; clone_size: few; d_call: .
cdr3_aa: CASSPPGLAGGYEQYF; cdr3_nt: TGTGCCAGCTCACCTCCGGGACTAGCGGGGGGCTACGAGCAGTACTTC; v_call: TRBV18; j_call: TRBJ2-7; clone_size: few; d_call: TRBD2
cdr3_aa: CACEAGANVLTF; cdr3_nt: TGTGCCTGCGAGGCTGGGGCCAACGTCCTGACTTTC; v_call: TRBV2; j_call: TRBJ2-6; clone_size: .; d_call: .
cdr3_aa: CASSLGVSGANVLTF; cdr3_nt: TGTGCCAGCAGCTTAGGGGTCTCTGGGGCCAACGTCCTGACTTTC; v_call: TRBV7-8; j_call: TRBJ2-6; clone_size: many; d_call: .
cdr3_aa: CSARTGTGWGEKLFF; cdr3_nt: TGCAGTGCTAGAACCGGGACAGGGTGGGGTGAAAAACTGTTTTTT; v_call: TRBV20-1; j_call: TRBJ1-4; clone_size: .; d_call: TRBD1
cdr3_aa: CASSLRERGPLGHNEQFF; cdr3_nt: TGTGCCAGCAGCTTAAGGGAGCGGGGGCCCCTCGGGCACAATGAGCAGTTCTTC; v_call: TRBV7-6; j_call: TRBJ2-1; clone_size: many; d_call: TRBD2
cdr3_aa: CASSWTSGDQETQYF; cdr3_nt: TGTGCCAGCAGCTGGACTAGCGGGGACCAAGAGACCCAGTACTTC; v_call: TRBV7-2; j_call: TRBJ2-5; clone_size: .; d_call: TRBD2